Presented here are 14 T cell receptor beta chains from one specimen sequenced in a study of T cell changes during pregnancy in multiple sclerosis. Assay: immunoSEQ multiplex PCR; the TCRdb copy retains only in-frame clones and omits some. Of roughly 59,000 clones in the sample, 80% to 95% were seen once. The sequencing here drew on CD4+ T cells from peripheral blood mononuclear cells, taken before pregnancy. These receptors were obtained from a female donor with multiple sclerosis, enrolled in a pregnancy study.

This chain connects TRBV7-3 to TRBJ2-7, with 10 positions matching TRBD1. The CDR3 length is 13 residues. Germline V gene lookup returns CDR1 SGHTA and CDR2 FQGTGA. The J segment lost 6 bases and the V segment lost 4 bases, leaving 3 bases of the junction unmatched. The CDR3 loop reads CASSSRQGAEQYF. CDR3 sequence (DNA): TGTGCCAGCAGCTCGAGACAGGGGGCCGAGCAGTACTTC.

The rearrangement uses TRBV11-3 and TRBJ2-7, with TRBD2 identical over 11 bases. The CDR3 extends over 16 amino acids. Per germline, CDR1 SGHNT and CDR2 YENEEA. V shed 5 bases and J 0 bases; nucleotides not matched to a gene: 6. CDR3 in DNA: TGTGCCAGCAGCGATGGACTAGCGGGTTCCTCCTACGAGCAGTACTTC. Residues: CASSDGLAGSSYEQYF.

The rearrangement uses TRBV6-6 and TRBJ1-6; perhaps TRBD1 as D (5 bases). CDR3 length equals 15 residues. The germline CDR1 and CDR2 sequences are MNHNY and SVGAGI (reference sequence). Trimming removed 5 bases from V and 6 bases from J, with 14 bases in between. The CDR3 is CASSGRGESNSPLHF. The CDR3 nucleotides are TGTGCCAGCAGTGGCCGGGGGGAAAGTAATTCACCCCTCCACTTT.

The CDR3 DNA reads TGTGCCAGCAGCCATCCGGGAGCAGTTGGGGAGCAGTACTTC. Encoded protein: CASSHPGAVGEQYF. V and J are TRBV4-2 and TRBJ2-7, with D possibly matching TRBD2 (6 bases). V was pared by 3 bases and J by 7 bases, with 16 bases between. Germline values: CDR1 LGHNA, CDR2 YNFKEQ. The CDR3 has 14 amino acids.

The chain uses TRBV11-2 and TRBJ2-7; D gene ambiguous. Germline V gives CDR1 SGHAT, CDR2 FQNNGV. This CDR3 comprises 15 residues. Trimming removed 4 bases from V and 2 bases from J, with 15 bases in between. This CDR3 is CASSSRLREPYEQYF. For the CDR3, the DNA is TGTGCCAGCAGCTCCCGCCTTCGTGAGCCCTACGAGCAGTACTTC.

V gene TRBV19 combines with J gene TRBJ2-1; TRBD2 aligns across 9 bases. The CDR3 is 15 amino acids. V lost 10 bases, J lost 13 bases, and 20 bases stayed unmatched. In germline, CDR1 is LNHDA, CDR2 SQIVND (reference sequence). In DNA, the CDR3 is TGTGCCACTCATCCAGCGGGAGGTAGCATTGGAGGACAGTTCTTC. This translates into CATHPAGGSIGGQFF.

The chain is built from TRBV6-1 and TRBJ2-5; possibly TRBD2 for D (5 bases). V shed 3 bases and J shed 2 bases, with 10 bases lying between them. In germline, CDR1 is MNHNS, CDR2 SASEGT. CDR3 length: 14 amino acids. Written as DNA, the CDR3 is TGTGCCAGCAGTGATTATGGGAGACAAGAGACCCAGTACTTC. This encodes CASSDYGRQETQYF.

The gene calls are TRBV19 and TRBJ2-7, with 11 positions matching TRBD1. This CDR3 has 13 residues. Germline V gives CDR1 LNHDA, CDR2 SQIVND (reference sequence). V shed 5 bases, J shed 8 bases, and the junction held 5 bases outside the gene matches. Here the CDR3 DNA reads TGTGCCAGTAGTTCGGGACAGGGGGGTAAGCAGTACTTC. Translating it yields CASSSGQGGKQYF. Full variable domain (rest looked up from reference TRBV19 and TRBJ2-7): DGGITQSPKYLFRKEGQNVTLSCEQNLNHDAMYWYRQDPGQGLRLIYYSQIVNDFQKGDIAEGYSVSREKKESFPLTVTSAQKNPTAFYLCASSSGQGGKQYFGPGTRLTVT.

The rearrangement links TRBV9 to TRBJ1-1, with a weak D call TRBD1 (6 bases). Germline V gene lookup returns CDR1 SGDLS and CDR2 YYNGEE. V lost 4 bases, J lost 5 bases, and 18 bases lay in between. The CDR3 sequence is 15 residues long. The CDR3 protein is CASSTLRGAVTEAFF. As DNA, the CDR3 is TGTGCCAGCAGCACACTTCGGGGGGCAGTTACTGAAGCTTTCTTT.

This rearrangement joins TRBV19 to TRBJ1-1, with a possible D match to TRBD1 (5 bases). The CDR3 loop spans 13 amino acids. Per the germline V gene, CDR1 is LNHDA and CDR2 is SQIVND (reference sequence). V was cut by 9 bases and J by 0 bases, with 11 bases left in between. CDR3 nucleotide sequence: TGTGCCAGCACGGACATGATGAACACTGAAGCTTTCTTT. Residues: CASTDMMNTEAFF.

J is TRBJ2-5 and V is TRBV25-1, with TRBD2 matching over 7 bases. The germline CDR1 and CDR2 sequences are MGHDK and SYGVNS. The CDR3 has 15 amino acids. Germline trimming cut 3 bases from V and 4 bases from J; bases unmatched to any gene: 8. As DNA, the CDR3 is TGTGCCAGCAGTGATGTTCGGCTAGCGGTAGAGACCCAGTACTTC. This sequence encodes CASSDVRLAVETQYF.

J is TRBJ1-2 and V is TRBV5-6; no reliable D call. V lost 4 bases and J lost 1, with 8 bases in between. This CDR3 is built from 13 residues. Germline loops: CDR1 SGHDT, CDR2 YYEEEE. The CDR3 DNA follows: TGTGCCAGCAGCCCTGGACTTAACTATGGCTACACCTTC. Amino acid sequence: CASSPGLNYGYTF. The full variable domain, rest sourced from reference TRBV5-6 and TRBJ1-2, is DAGVTQSPTHLIKTRGQQVTLRCSPKSGHDTVSWYQQALGQGPQFIFQYYEEEERQRGNFPDRFSGHQFPNYSSELNVNALLLGDSALYLCASSPGLNYGYTFGSGTRLTVV.

The CDR3 DNA reads as TGCGCCAGCAGCTTGGGGGAGGTTCTCTCCTACAATGAGCAGTTCTTC. Its translation is CASSLGEVLSYNEQFF. The V and J genes are TRBV5-1 and TRBJ2-1; D is perhaps TRBD2 (6 bases). Germline CDR1 SGHRS, CDR2 YFSETQ. Trimming took off 0 bases at V and 0 bases at J, with 10 bases between the two ends. CDR3 length: 16 amino acids. The full variable domain, completed using reference TRBV5-1 and TRBJ2-1, is KAGVTQTPRYLIKTRGQQVTLSCSPISGHRSVSWYQQTPGQGLQFLFEYFSETQRNKGNFPGRFSGRQFSNSRSEMNVSTLELGDSALYLCASSLGEVLSYNEQFFGPGTRLTVL.

This clone showed up many times. The V call is TRBV7-9, the J call TRBJ2-7, with a possible D match to TRBD2 (6 bases). The ends were cut back, 1 base at V and 0 bases at J, with 7 bases in the middle. Per the germline V gene, CDR1 is SEHNR and CDR2 is FQNEAQ (reference sequence). This CDR3 has 14 amino acids. The CDR3 nucleotides are TGTGCCAGCAGCTTAGTCGGGAGCTCCTACGAGCAGTACTTC. It specifies CASSLVGSSYEQYF.